These 30 T cell receptor beta chains originate from one sample sequenced in a study of T cell responses to AZD1222 COVID-19 vaccine. The repertoire was sequenced with immunoSEQ multiplex PCR; TCRdb's copy has only in-frame clones and lacks some. This sample carries some 120,000 clones, approximately 87% of them seen once, and the ten largest clones take more than 9%. Sample: peripheral blood, taken on day 0 of AZD1222 vaccination. These receptors were obtained from an adult in good health.

V is TRBV6-5 and J is TRBJ2-7; 7 bases are a match to TRBD2. The CDR3 runs 14 residues. V lost 6 bases to trimming and J lost 2 bases; unmatched junction nucleotides: 7. The germline gives CDR1 MNHEY, CDR2 SVGAGI. The CDR3 DNA reads TGTGCCAGCAGAGTCCGGGACTACCCCTACGAGCAGTACTTC. This encodes CASRVRDYPYEQYF.

The V and J genes are TRBV28 and TRBJ2-7, with D hard to call. V dropped 8 bases and J dropped 1 base, with 12 bases sitting between them. The CDR3 loop spans 13 amino acids. Per the germline V gene, CDR1 is MDHEN and CDR2 is SYDVKM. This chain's CDR3 is CASRAPISYEQYF. The CDR3 DNA reads as TGTGCCAGCCGTGCGCCTATTTCCTACGAGCAGTACTTC.

V and J are TRBV30 and TRBJ1-2; D may be TRBD1 (5 bases). V lost 0 bases and J lost 8, with 16 bases in between. The CDR3 consists of 14 residues. The germline gives CDR1 GTSNPN, CDR2 SVGIG (reference sequence). CDR3 sequence reads: CAWSVQLPGQGYTF. The CDR3 coding sequence is TGTGCCTGGAGTGTACAACTCCCAGGGCAGGGCTACACCTTC.

The rearrangement uses TRBV9 and TRBJ1-2; TRBD1 matches at 12 bases. From germline, CDR1 is SGDLS and CDR2 YYNGEE. The trim removed 3 bases at V and 8 bases at J, leaving 11 bases unmatched. This CDR3 has 16 residues. CDR3 amino acids: CASSEGGGQGARGYTF. The CDR3 nucleotides are TGTGCCAGCAGCGAAGGAGGGGGACAGGGGGCGCGAGGCTACACCTTC.

The chain links TRBV11-3 to TRBJ2-1; no reliable D call. Germline CDR1 is SGHNT and CDR2 is YENEEA. V gave up 5 bases and J gave up 5 bases, with 16 bases separating them. CDR3 size: 15 residues. CDR3 bases: TGTGCCAGCAGCCAAGGTAGCAGCGCTCACAATGAGCAGTTCTTC. It encodes CASSQGSSAHNEQFF.

The chain is built from TRBV18 and TRBJ2-7, with 10 bases lining up with TRBD2. The V gene's germline CDR1 is KGHSH and CDR2 LQKENI. The CDR3 is made up of 15 amino acids. After removal of 3 bases from V and 3 bases from J, the junction contained 5 bases not matched to a gene. The DNA for the CDR3 is TGTGCCAGCTCACCTACCGGGACTAGCGACTACGAGCAGTACTTC. It is translated as CASSPTGTSDYEQYF.

J is TRBJ2-1 and V is TRBV9; D may be TRBD2 (5 bases). This CDR3 is built from 14 residues. The V and J ends lost 0 bases and 2 bases respectively, with 6 bases between them. Germline V gene data show CDR1 as SGDLS and CDR2 as YYNGEE. DNA for the CDR3: TGTGCCAGCAGCGTAGACGGGACCTACAATGAGCAGTTCTTC. Translated: CASSVDGTYNEQFF.

This clone was detected once. The rearrangement links TRBV27 to TRBJ2-7, with 8 nucleotides matching TRBD1. Germline CDR1 and CDR2: MNHEY and SMNVEV (reference sequence). V shed 4 bases, J shed 7 bases, and the junction held 6 bases outside the gene matches. This CDR3 spans 13 amino acids. The CDR3 DNA reads as TGTGCCAGCAGTTCCGGACAGGGCGTGGAGCAGTACTTC. The encoded protein is CASSSGQGVEQYF.

The J gene is TRBJ2-1, the V gene TRBV7-9; D may correspond to TRBD1 or TRBD2 (5 bases each). The V gene's germline CDR1 is SEHNR and CDR2 FQNEAQ (reference sequence). The V gene lost 4 bases and the J gene lost 6 bases, with 22 bases spanning the gap. The CDR3 is 17 amino acids. CDR3 residues: CASSSFSGPRTGNEQFF. CDR3 sequence (DNA): TGTGCCAGCAGCTCCTTTTCGGGACCCCGAACTGGCAATGAGCAGTTCTTC.

V is TRBV28 and J is TRBJ2-4, with D uncertain. Trimming left V 1 base short and J 1 base short, with 8 bases between. The CDR3 is 15 residues long. The germline gives CDR1 MDHEN, CDR2 SYDVKM. The CDR3 DNA reads as TGTGCCAGCAGTTTATCCCTACGGGCCAAAAACATTCAGTACTTC. This encodes CASSLSLRAKNIQYF.

The chain combines TRBV18 with TRBJ2-5; the D is unclear. The CDR3 has 14 amino acids. The germline V gene has CDR1 KGHSH and CDR2 LQKENI. Trimming shortened V by 3 bases and J by 2 bases, and 10 bases separated the two germline ends. DNA of the CDR3: TGTGCCAGCTCACCGGTTGTGGGGCAAGAGACCCAGTACTTC. It yields the protein CASSPVVGQETQYF.

This clone was picked up a small number of times. The chain uses TRBV6-5 and TRBJ2-7; no firm D call. From germline, CDR1 is MNHEY and CDR2 SVGAGI. This CDR3 comprises 11 residues. V dropped 6 bases and J dropped 12 bases, with 15 bases sitting between them. The CDR3 protein is CASRHGESPYF. The DNA for the CDR3 is TGTGCCAGCAGACACGGAGAGAGTCCGTACTTC.

CDR3 nucleotides: TGCGCCAGCAGGTACAGCCTGAACACTGAAGCTTTCTTT. Translated: CASRYSLNTEAFF. V is TRBV5-1 and J is TRBJ1-1, with D unclear. CDR3 length: 13 residues. V dropped 5 bases and J dropped 0 bases, with 8 bases sitting between them. Looked up from germline, CDR1 is SGHRS and CDR2 is YFSETQ.

The V gene is TRBV4-1, the J gene TRBJ1-2; D unclear. V was trimmed by 1 base and J by 6 bases, leaving 12 bases between them. CDR1 and CDR2 from the germline V gene are MGHRA and YSYEKL. There are 14 residues in the CDR3. The CDR3 region has the DNA TGCGCCAGCAGCCAAGTAGGAACTTCGCATGGCTACACCTTC. This sequence encodes CASSQVGTSHGYTF.

The chain joins TRBV28 to TRBJ1-1; TRBD1 matches at 11 bases. The CDR3 totals 16 residues. Germline V gene lookup returns CDR1 MDHEN and CDR2 SYDVKM. V trimming: 5 bases; J trimming: 3 bases; junction bases outside the gene matches: 8. The CDR3 here is CASSPGQGAYDTEAFF. CDR3 DNA: TGTGCCAGCAGTCCCGGACAGGGGGCTTACGACACTGAAGCTTTCTTT.

This clone was found a few times. The chain is built from TRBV15 and TRBJ1-1; TRBD1 is a possible D gene (5 bases). CDR3 length: 13 amino acids. V lost 8 bases to trimming and J lost 0 bases, with 10 bases between them. CDR1 and CDR2 from the germline V gene are LNHNV and YYDKDF (reference sequence). The CDR3 DNA follows: TGTGCCACCGGAGGGGCGATGAACACTGAAGCTTTCTTT. This codes for CATGGAMNTEAFF.

The chain uses TRBV4-3 and TRBJ1-1, with D possibly being TRBD1 (5 bases). Germline CDR1 LGHNA, CDR2 YSLEER. The CDR3 length is 18 residues. Trimming left V 1 base short and J 4 bases short, with 22 bases between. In DNA form, the CDR3 reads TGCGCCAGCAGCCAAGTGCCAGGGCACCAAAAGGATGGCACTGAAGCTTTCTTT. Amino acid sequence: CASSQVPGHQKDGTEAFF.

The J gene is TRBJ2-3, the V gene TRBV5-6, with 8 bases identical to TRBD2. V lost 4 bases, J lost 0 bases, and 7 bases stayed unmatched. Germline V lookup: CDR1 SGHDT, CDR2 YYEEEE. The CDR3 has 16 amino acids. The CDR3 loop is CASSPGGPHSTDTQYF. In DNA, the CDR3 is TGTGCCAGCAGCCCGGGGGGGCCCCATAGCACAGATACGCAGTATTTT.

The chain combines TRBV3-1 (or the pseudogene TRBV3-2) with TRBJ1-1; no clear D gene. The CDR3 is made up of 14 amino acids. V gave up 0 bases and J gave up 11 bases, with 16 bases separating them. Looked up from germline, CDR1 is LGHDT and CDR2 is YNNKEL (reference sequence). The CDR3 loop reads CASSQDHQSRRAFF. CDR3 coding DNA: TGTGCCAGCAGCCAAGATCACCAGTCGAGGAGGGCTTTCTTT.

This chain uses TRBV5-1 with TRBJ2-5, with no clear D. CDR1 is SGHRS, CDR2 YFSETQ, per germline. The CDR3 runs to 14 residues. Trimming removed 1 base at V and 5 bases at J, with 12 bases between. The CDR3 DNA is TGCGCCAGCAGCTTGTCTTCTATTGGGGAGACCCAGTACTTC. It encodes CASSLSSIGETQYF. The whole variable domain, remainder taken from reference TRBV5-1 and TRBJ2-5, is KAGVTQTPRYLIKTRGQQVTLSCSPISGHRSVSWYQQTPGQGLQFLFEYFSETQRNKGNFPGRFSGRQFSNSRSEMNVSTLELGDSALYLCASSLSSIGETQYFGPGTRLLVL.

V is TRBV2 and J is TRBJ2-3; D is ambiguous. This CDR3 region has 14 residues. The V gene lost 3 bases and the J gene lost 0 bases, with 7 bases spanning the gap. Germline loops: CDR1 SNHLY, CDR2 FYNNEI. The CDR3: CASSDSSSTDTQYF. The CDR3 coding sequence is TGTGCCAGCAGTGACTCCTCTAGCACAGATACGCAGTATTTT.

J is TRBJ1-4 and V is TRBV6-5; D is unclear. The CDR3 totals 15 residues. Trimming removed 2 bases at V and 5 bases at J, with 12 bases between. Germline V lookup: CDR1 MNHEY, CDR2 SVGAGI. As DNA, the CDR3 is TGTGCCAGCAGTTACGGCGGGAGCCTCAATGAAAAACTGTTTTTT. Protein product: CASSYGGSLNEKLFF.

This clone occurred once. V is TRBV5-5 and J is TRBJ2-7; unclear D gene. This CDR3 spans 13 amino acids. With 0 bases removed from V and 0 bases from J, the gap between germline ends came to 4 bases. Looked up from germline, CDR1 is SGHKS and CDR2 is YYEKEE (reference sequence). Here the CDR3 reads CASSLESSYEQYF. In DNA form, the CDR3 reads TGTGCCAGCAGCTTGGAGAGCTCCTACGAGCAGTACTTC.

The chain employs TRBV12-3 or TRBV12-4 and TRBJ1-6, with D uncertain. V was shortened by 6 bases and J by 9 bases, with 9 bases between the two germline ends. CDR3 length: 12 residues. In DNA, the CDR3 is TGTGCCAGCAGCCCATCGGGTTCACCCCTCCACTTT. Residues: CASSPSGSPLHF.

The chain employs TRBV28 and TRBJ2-3, with a possible D match to TRBD2 (6 bases). This CDR3 has 15 residues. Trimming left V 5 bases short and J 3 bases short, with 15 bases between. Per germline, CDR1 MDHEN and CDR2 SYDVKM. CDR3: CASSQRTGVTDTQYF. CDR3 sequence (DNA): TGTGCCAGCAGTCAACGGACGGGGGTAACAGATACGCAGTATTTT. Looking up the rest from reference TRBV28 and TRBJ2-3 gives the full variable domain: DVKVTQSSRYLVKRTGEKVFLECVQDMDHENMFWYRQDPGLGLRLIYFSYDVKMKEKGDIPEGYSVSREKKERFSLILESASTNQTSMYLCASSQRTGVTDTQYFGPGTRLTVL.

The chain is built from TRBV10-3 and TRBJ1-6; D unclear. Trimming cost V 2 bases and J 10 bases, with 15 bases left between them. The CDR3 length is 15 residues. CDR1 and CDR2 from the germline V gene are ENHRY and SYGVKD. The CDR3 here is CAISETSGSTSPLHF. CDR3 nucleotide sequence: TGTGCCATCAGTGAGACGTCGGGGTCAACGTCACCCCTCCACTTT.

This clone was observed a single time. The rearrangement links TRBV6-4 to TRBJ1-1, with TRBD1 identical over 7 bases. The germline CDR1 and CDR2 sequences are MRHNA and SNTAGT. Trimming at V came to 4 bases and at J to 2 bases, leaving 4 bases not matched to a gene. This CDR3 has 14 amino acids. CDR3 nucleotides: TGTGCCAGCAGTGTCCAGGGGGGAAACACTGAAGCTTTCTTT. This encodes CASSVQGGNTEAFF.

The chain uses TRBV11-2 and TRBJ1-1, with D perhaps matching TRBD1 (6 bases). Per germline, CDR1 SGHAT and CDR2 FQNNGV. V was trimmed by 5 bases and J by 3 bases, leaving 16 bases between them. The CDR3 totals 15 residues. Written as DNA, the CDR3 is TGTGCCAGCAGCCCAGTACAGGGAAGGGACACTGAAGCTTTCTTT. Amino acid sequence: CASSPVQGRDTEAFF.

The chain is built from TRBV3-1 (or the pseudogene TRBV3-2) and TRBJ2-2; D is unresolved. The CDR3 runs to 14 residues. Germline CDR1 is LGHDT and CDR2 is YNNKEL (reference sequence). Deletions cut 8 bases from V and 1 base from J, with 11 bases between. CDR3 protein: CASCRNQNTGELFF. The CDR3 coding sequence is TGTGCCAGCTGTAGAAATCAGAACACCGGGGAGCTGTTTTTT.

This sequence joins TRBV3-1 (or the pseudogene TRBV3-2) and TRBJ1-2; 7 nucleotides agree with TRBD1. This CDR3 comprises 16 residues. The trim removed 2 bases at V and 4 bases at J, leaving 10 bases unmatched. Germline V gives CDR1 LGHDT, CDR2 YNNKEL (reference sequence). Here the CDR3 DNA reads TGTGCCAGCAGCCAACGAGACAGGGCCCTCTTCTATGGCTACACCTTC. Protein product: CASSQRDRALFYGYTF.